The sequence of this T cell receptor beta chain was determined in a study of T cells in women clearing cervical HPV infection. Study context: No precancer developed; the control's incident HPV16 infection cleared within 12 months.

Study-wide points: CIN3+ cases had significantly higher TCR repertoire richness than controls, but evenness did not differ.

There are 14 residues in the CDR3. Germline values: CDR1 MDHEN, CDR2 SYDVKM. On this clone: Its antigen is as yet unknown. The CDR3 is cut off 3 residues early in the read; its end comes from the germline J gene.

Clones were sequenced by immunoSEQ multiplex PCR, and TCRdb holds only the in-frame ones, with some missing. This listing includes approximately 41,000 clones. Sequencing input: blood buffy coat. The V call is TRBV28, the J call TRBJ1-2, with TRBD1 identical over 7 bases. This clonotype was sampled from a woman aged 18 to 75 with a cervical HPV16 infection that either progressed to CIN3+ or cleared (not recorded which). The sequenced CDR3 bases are TGTGCCAGCAGTTTAGATCAGGGGGAGAGGAGC. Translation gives CASSLDQGERS. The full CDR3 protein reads CASSLDQGERSYTF.